This T cell receptor beta chain derives from a study of blood T cell repertoires in COVID-19. Study background: The United States, Italy and Spain supplied acute and convalescent COVID-19 samples. PBMCs, B-cell-depleted T cells, or T cells provided the cDNA or gDNA that made up the material.

Original processing notes: How many nucleated cells were present was estimated from reference gene primer amplification. Assay used: immunoSEQ multiplex PCR; TCRdb lists only in-frame clones, some missing. The D gene and trimming were derived from the DNA, and the V and J assignments and clone size from that table. This table holds 450,000 or so clones, 89% found once. Seattle researchers signed up patients amid active infection and tracked them longitudinally. V lost 4 bases and J lost 3; bases outside the gene matches: 2. The CDR3 covers 13 residues. Germline V gene lookup returns CDR1 SGHNT and CDR2 YENEEA.

This chain links TRBV11-3 with TRBJ2-5, with 7 bases identical to TRBD1. The receptor was isolated from a young man with COVID-19, enrolled during active disease. The sequenced sample consisted of peripheral blood. DNA of the CDR3: TGTGCCAGCAGCTCGACAGGGAAAGAGACCCAGTACTTC. Translated, it gives CASSSTGKETQYF.